This T cell receptor beta chain was captured in a study of neoadjuvant nivolumab and ipilimumab in lung cancer. General observations from the study: Compared with tumor-adjacent uninvolved lung, resected tumors showed greater richness and clonality. Pretherapy blood TCR richness correlated positively with resected tumor richness. Only two of four nivolumab-treated tumors gained richness and clonality by surgery.

On this clone itself: Its antigen remains unidentified.

CDR3 length: 15 amino acids. The V gene lost 0 bases and the J gene lost 1 base, with 10 bases spanning the gap. Germline-derived CDR1 and CDR2 are LGHNA and YSLEER. The repertoire was sequenced with immunoSEQ multiplex PCR; TCRdb's copy has only in-frame clones and lacks some. Among some 43,000 clones listed, approximately 90% were seen once. Source: blood, taken before neoadjuvant nivolumab, alone or with ipilimumab. V is TRBV4-3 and J is TRBJ2-7; D is perhaps TRBD1 (6 bases). This receptor was obtained from an adult with non-small cell lung cancer. Some clones in this sample may be carry-over from other donors' samples. CDR3 in DNA: TGCGCCAGCAGCCAAGACGATACAGGGTCCTACGAGCAGTACTTC. Its translation is CASSQDDTGSYEQYF.